Each of the 18 T cell receptor beta chains below was sequenced from the same sample in a study of blood T cell repertoires in COVID-19. Clones were sequenced by immunoSEQ multiplex PCR, and TCRdb holds only the in-frame ones, with some missing. The sample has roughly 140,000 clones, 80% to 90% seen once; the top ten hold 2.4%. Sequencing was performed on peripheral blood. The source is a woman in her 70s with acute or convalescent COVID-19.

The DNA of the CDR3 is TGTGCCAGCAGTTTAGGGTGGGGACAAAAAAGACAAAACATTCAGTACTTC. Translating it yields CASSLGWGQKRQNIQYF. The V gene is TRBV28, the J gene TRBJ2-4; weak D call: TRBD1 (6 bases). CDR1 and CDR2 from the germline V gene are MDHEN and SYDVKM. This CDR3 has 17 amino acids. The germline V and J ends were trimmed by 2 bases and 5 bases, with 19 bases remaining between them.

The chain is built from TRBV2 and TRBJ2-2; a weak D match, TRBD1 (5 bases). V was cut by 4 bases and J by 5 bases, with 14 bases left in between. CDR1 is SNHLY and CDR2 is FYNNEI in the germline V gene. This CDR3 is 15 amino acids long. CDR3 coding DNA: TGTGCCAGCAGTGGAGTGACAGTAGGAACCGGGGAGCTGTTTTTT. Translated, it gives CASSGVTVGTGELFF.

In this sample, this clone turned up once. This chain joins TRBV5-1 and TRBJ1-2, with D possibly TRBD1 on 6 matching bases. Germline loops: CDR1 SGHRS, CDR2 YFSETQ. Trimming removed 6 bases from V and 8 bases from J, with 20 bases in between. The CDR3 covers 14 residues. The CDR3 loop reads CASKGRTAEEGYTF. As DNA, the CDR3 is TGCGCCAGCAAAGGACGGACAGCCGAGGAGGGCTACACCTTC.

The chain uses TRBV15 and TRBJ1-5; TRBD1 matches 7 bases. The trim removed 3 bases at V and 4 bases at J, leaving 3 bases unmatched. This CDR3 contains 14 residues. From germline, CDR1 is LNHNV and CDR2 YYDKDF (reference sequence). CDR3 in DNA: TGTGCCACCAGCAGGGACAGGAAGAATCAGCCCCAGCATTTT. It is translated as CATSRDRKNQPQHF.

This chain connects TRBV24-1 to TRBJ2-5; unclear D gene. The germline gives CDR1 KGHDR, CDR2 SFDVKD. The CDR3 covers 13 residues. Between the trimmed V and J ends, which lost 4 bases and 0 bases, there was a span of 5 bases. The CDR3 reads CATSEANQETQYF. As DNA, the CDR3 is TGTGCCACCAGTGAGGCCAACCAAGAGACCCAGTACTTC.

This clone was seen once. This chain connects TRBV5-1 to TRBJ2-2; 10 nucleotides align to TRBD2. V lost 1 base and J lost 2; bases outside the gene matches: 5. This CDR3 has 17 residues. The germline CDR1 and CDR2 sequences are SGHRS and YFSETQ. DNA for the CDR3: TGCGCCAGCAGCTTGAAGATAGCGGGGGGCAACACCGGGGAGCTGTTTTTT. Its protein is CASSLKIAGGNTGELFF.

Only a few counts were recorded for this clone. The chain couples TRBV6-5 to TRBJ2-7; D ambiguous. Trimming stripped 2 bases from V and 2 bases from J, with 13 bases between. CDR1 is MNHEY, CDR2 SVGAGI, per germline. The CDR3 loop spans 15 amino acids. DNA for the CDR3: TGTGCCAGCAGTTACGCCTCGCAGGCCCCCTACGAGCAGTACTTC. It yields the protein CASSYASQAPYEQYF.

The V and J genes are TRBV6-5 and TRBJ1-1, with TRBD1 identical over 7 bases. This CDR3 region has 16 residues. Germline V lookup: CDR1 MNHEY, CDR2 SVGAGI. The J segment lost 10 bases and the V segment lost 3 bases, leaving 17 bases of the junction unmatched. The CDR3 spells CASSYSGAQGMWRAFF. CDR3 in DNA: TGTGCCAGCAGTTATTCCGGGGCACAGGGGATGTGGAGAGCTTTCTTT.

This chain joins TRBV6-4 and TRBJ2-3; TRBD1 agrees at 10 bases. Germline V gene lookup returns CDR1 MRHNA and CDR2 SNTAGT. The CDR3 has 17 residues. The V and J ends lost 0 bases and 5 bases, in that order; junction bases with no gene match: 8. The CDR3 nucleotides read TGTGCCAGCAGTGACTCGATCAGGACAGGGGGGCGAGATACGCAGTATTTT. This sequence encodes CASSDSIRTGGRDTQYF.

The chain uses TRBV7-2 and TRBJ2-1; 10 bases agree with TRBD2. The trim removed 4 bases at V and 10 bases at J, leaving 10 bases unmatched. The CDR3 has 15 amino acids. Germline CDR1 is SGHTA and CDR2 is FQGNSA. CDR3 in DNA: TGTGCCAGCAGCTCAAGCGGGGGGGGCTTTGGGGAGCAGTTCTTC. Translation gives CASSSSGGGFGEQFF.

The rearrangement joins TRBV6-5 to TRBJ2-2; D possibly corresponds to TRBD2 (7 bases). V was shortened by 9 bases and J by 0 bases, with 11 bases between the two germline ends. CDR1 and CDR2 from the germline V gene are MNHEY and SVGAGI. CDR3 size: 14 residues. DNA of the CDR3: TGTGCCAGTGGGCGGGGGCCGAACACCGGGGAGCTGTTTTTT. This translates into CASGRGPNTGELFF.

This clone has a single count. The chain has TRBV6-2 or TRBV6-3 and TRBJ1-3; 10 bases are a match to TRBD1. The CDR3 is 13 amino acids. Germline V gives CDR1 MNHEY, CDR2 SVGEGT. V was pared by 6 bases and J by 7 bases, with 3 bases of the junction left unmatched. CDR3: CASSSGQGNTIYF. CDR3 nucleotide sequence: TGTGCCAGCAGCTCGGGACAGGGGAACACCATATATTTT.

This rearrangement joins TRBV5-1 to TRBJ2-2, with a tentative D call TRBD2 (5 bases). CDR1 is SGHRS and CDR2 is YFSETQ in the germline V gene. V shed 4 bases and J shed 2 bases, with 15 bases lying between them. This CDR3 is 16 amino acids long. CDR3 amino acids: CASSREGLVNTGELFF. The CDR3 nucleotides read TGCGCCAGCAGCCGAGAAGGACTCGTAAACACCGGGGAGCTGTTTTTT.

The V call is TRBV18, the J call TRBJ1-2; D uncertain. The CDR3 covers 15 residues. CDR1 is KGHSH, CDR2 LQKENI, per germline. V gave up 2 bases and J gave up 4 bases, with 14 bases separating them. DNA for the CDR3: TGTGCCAGCTCACCAGAATCGCGACTCATCTATGGCTACACCTTC. It specifies CASSPESRLIYGYTF.

The rearrangement uses TRBV5-4 and TRBJ2-5, with D possibly TRBD2 on 5 matching bases. The CDR3 extends over 17 amino acids. Germline values: CDR1 SGHNT, CDR2 YYREEE (reference sequence). Trimming left V 0 bases short and J 2 bases short, with 17 bases between. The CDR3 here is CASSLAARGRSQETQYF. Here the CDR3 DNA reads TGTGCCAGCAGCTTGGCCGCAAGAGGGCGGAGTCAAGAGACCCAGTACTTC.

Only one count was recorded for this clone. The gene calls are TRBV19 and TRBJ2-2, with TRBD2 matching 9 bases. Per germline, CDR1 LNHDA and CDR2 SQIVND (reference sequence). This CDR3 comprises 16 residues. The V and J ends lost 7 bases and 4 bases, in that order; junction bases with no gene match: 10. CDR3 region: CASTRLAGSTTGELFF. CDR3 sequence (DNA): TGTGCCAGTACTCGGCTAGCGGGGTCAACCACCGGGGAGCTGTTTTTT. Combining the CDR3 with reference TRBV19 and TRBJ2-2 gives the whole variable domain DGGITQSPKYLFRKEGQNVTLSCEQNLNHDAMYWYRQDPGQGLRLIYYSQIVNDFQKGDIAEGYSVSREKKESFPLTVTSAQKNPTAFYLCASTRLAGSTTGELFFGEGSRLTVL.

V usage is TRBV5-4 and J usage is TRBJ2-5, with D unclear. The CDR3 runs 15 residues. The germline gives CDR1 SGHNT, CDR2 YYREEE (reference sequence). Trimming cost V 2 bases and J 2 bases, with 13 bases left between them. CDR3 nucleotide sequence: TGTGCCAGCAGCTTCCGCCTTCAGTCTCAAGAGACCCAGTACTTC. Protein product: CASSFRLQSQETQYF.

J is TRBJ2-7 and V is TRBV28; 8 bases are a match to TRBD2. Per the germline V gene, CDR1 is MDHEN and CDR2 is SYDVKM. The CDR3 contains 16 residues. The J segment lost 3 bases and the V segment lost 5 bases, leaving 12 bases of the junction unmatched. The CDR3 loop reads CASSPGGAGVIYEQYF. CDR3 DNA: TGTGCCAGCAGTCCCGGGGGGGCAGGCGTTATCTACGAGCAGTACTTC.